Following are 15 T cell receptor beta chains from one sample sequenced in a study of vaccination effects on CD4 cells after COVID-19. TCRdb's copy holds only in-frame clones and misses some; the assay was immunoSEQ multiplex PCR. The sample includes tens of thousands of clones, 77% of them seen just once. Subsequent to approximately 9 days of culture, CD4+ T cells were isolated. No antigen has been identified for these receptors. The source material was CD4+ T cells from PBMCs cultured without peptide, sampled before COVID-19 vaccination. The source of these receptors is a human donor who received a COVID-19 vaccine.

This rearrangement joins TRBV27 to TRBJ1-6; D is perhaps TRBD1 (6 bases). Germline lookup yields CDR1 MNHEY and CDR2 SMNVEV (reference sequence). Trimming removed 6 bases at V and 4 bases at J, with 13 bases between. There are 15 residues in the CDR3. The CDR3: CASRGGASYNSPLHF. The CDR3 bases are TGTGCCAGCAGGGGGGGCGCATCATATAATTCACCCCTCCACTTT.

This CDR3 is CASSYTVNTEAFF. CDR3 DNA: TGTGCCAGCAGCTACACAGTGAACACTGAAGCTTTCTTT. The V gene is TRBV7-2, the J gene TRBJ1-1; unclear D gene. CDR1 is SGHTA and CDR2 is FQGNSA in the germline V gene. V was clipped by 4 bases and J by 0 bases, with 6 bases between them. There are 13 residues in the CDR3.

The V and J genes are TRBV2 and TRBJ1-2; D not resolved. Trimming shortened V by 2 bases and J by 8 bases, and 12 bases separated the two germline ends. The CDR3 spans 13 residues. CDR1 is SNHLY, CDR2 FYNNEI, per germline. The CDR3 sequence: CASSERQSLGYTF. The CDR3 nucleotides read TGTGCCAGCAGTGAACGCCAGTCGTTAGGCTACACCTTC. Drawing the rest from reference TRBV2 and TRBJ1-2, the complete variable domain is EPEVTQTPSHQVTQMGQEVILRCVPISNHLYFYWYRQILGQKVEFLVSFYNNEISEKSEIFDDQFSVERPDGSNFTLKIRSTKLEDSAMYFCASSERQSLGYTFGSGTRLTVV.

V is TRBV5-4 and J is TRBJ1-1; D is undetermined. CDR1 is SGHNT and CDR2 is YYREEE in the germline V gene (reference sequence). V lost 5 bases and J 0 bases, leaving 17 bases between the germline ends. The CDR3 length is 16 residues. The CDR3 nucleotides read TGTGCCAGCAGACAATACATTACCTCTATGAACACTGAAGCTTTCTTT. It is translated as CASRQYITSMNTEAFF.

This chain joins TRBV5-6 and TRBJ2-4; no firm D call. The CDR3 is 14 amino acids. V lost 2 bases to trimming and J lost 3 bases, with 9 bases between them. Per the germline V gene, CDR1 is SGHDT and CDR2 is YYEEEE. CDR3 DNA: TGTGCCAGCAGCTTTTATGGGGACAAAAACATTCAGTACTTC. It is translated as CASSFYGDKNIQYF. The complete variable domain, with remaining parts taken from reference TRBV5-6 and TRBJ2-4, reads DAGVTQSPTHLIKTRGQQVTLRCSPKSGHDTVSWYQQALGQGPQFIFQYYEEEERQRGNFPDRFSGHQFPNYSSELNVNALLLGDSALYLCASSFYGDKNIQYFGAGTRLSVL.

This clone was found a few times. This chain uses TRBV4-3 with TRBJ1-5, with D unclear. The CDR3 contains 15 residues. V was cut by 0 bases and J by 5 bases, with 11 bases left in between. Germline-derived CDR1 and CDR2 are LGHNA and YSLEER. The CDR3 nucleotides read TGCGCCAGCAGCCAAGATCTGGAAACGGATCAGCCCCAGCATTTT. Translated: CASSQDLETDQPQHF.

The chain carries TRBV2 and TRBJ2-2, with TRBD2 identical over 7 bases. Trimming cost V 6 bases and J 8 bases; bases outside gene matches: 9. Germline V lookup: CDR1 SNHLY, CDR2 FYNNEI. There are 14 residues in the CDR3. The CDR3 DNA reads TGTGCCAGCAGGGATCGAGCGGGGTTGGGGGAGCTGTTTTTT. This gives the protein CASRDRAGLGELFF.

In this sample, this clone turned up a few times. This chain connects TRBV11-1 to TRBJ1-4; 9 bases map to TRBD1. Trimming removed 0 bases from V and 0 bases from J; junction bases left unmatched: 8. CDR1 is SGHAT, CDR2 FQDESV, per germline (reference sequence). This CDR3 contains 19 residues. CDR3 sequence: CASSLALGTGSATNEKLFF. The CDR3 nucleotides are TGTGCCAGCAGCTTAGCTCTCGGGACAGGGAGCGCAACTAATGAAAAACTGTTTTTT.

The J gene is TRBJ2-1, the V gene TRBV4-3, with D hard to call. With 5 bases removed from V and 2 bases from J, the gap between germline ends came to 10 bases. The germline V gene encodes CDR1 LGHNA and CDR2 YSLEER. The CDR3 contains 14 residues. CDR3 coding DNA: TGCGCCAGCAGCTGGACGCCGGCCTACAATGAGCAGTTCTTC. This codes for CASSWTPAYNEQFF.

This rearrangement joins TRBV7-8 to TRBJ2-7; no reliable D call. The CDR3 spans 13 residues. V lost 2 bases and J lost 4, with 9 bases in between. Looked up from germline, CDR1 is SGHVS and CDR2 is FQNEAQ. The CDR3 DNA follows: TGTGCCAGCAGCTTATCTCGGGTTTACGAGCAGTACGTC. Translating gives CASSLSRVYEQYV.

The gene calls are TRBV10-3 and TRBJ2-5; the D is unclear. The V gene lost 5 bases and the J gene lost 9 bases, with 19 bases spanning the gap. The length of the CDR3 is 14 residues. CDR1 and CDR2 from the germline V gene are ENHRY and SYGVKD. CDR3 region: CAISLETSHPPQYF. The CDR3 nucleotides are TGTGCCATCAGTCTCGAAACCTCCCACCCCCCCCAGTACTTC.

The chain employs TRBV12-3 or TRBV12-4 and TRBJ1-1; tentatively, D is TRBD1 (6 bases). V was trimmed by 1 base and J by 8 bases, leaving 11 bases between them. This CDR3 spans 13 amino acids. The DNA of the CDR3 is TGTGCCAGCAGTTTAGTTTTGCAGGGGGAAGCTTTCTTT. It is translated as CASSLVLQGEAFF.

V gene TRBV2 combines with J gene TRBJ1-2; D gene ambiguous. Per germline, CDR1 SNHLY and CDR2 FYNNEI. The CDR3 covers 14 residues. Trimming stripped 1 base from V and 3 bases from J, with 9 bases between. CDR3 coding DNA: TGTGCCAGCAGTGAAGGGATATTGGACTATGGCTACACCTTC. It yields the protein CASSEGILDYGYTF.

The chain employs TRBV29-1 and TRBJ2-1; 8 nucleotides agree with TRBD1. V trimming: 7 bases; J trimming: 10 bases; junction bases outside the gene matches: 9. From germline, CDR1 is SQVTM and CDR2 ANQGSEA. The CDR3 is made up of 12 amino acids. The CDR3 region is CSGLPTGEEQFF. CDR3 nucleotide sequence: TGCAGCGGCCTACCGACAGGGGAGGAGCAGTTCTTC.

The chain couples TRBV24-1 to TRBJ2-1; 11 positions agree with TRBD2. J gave up 7 bases and V 5 bases, and 9 bases lay outside the gene matches. There are 16 residues in the CDR3. Germline V gives CDR1 KGHDR, CDR2 SFDVKD. Here the CDR3 DNA reads TGTGCCACCAGTGTCCATAGCGGGGGGGCGGGGAATGAGCAGTTCTTC. It specifies CATSVHSGGAGNEQFF.